This T cell receptor beta chain stems from a study of blood T cell repertoires in COVID-19. The wider study: The United States, Italy and Spain were the sources of the acute and convalescent COVID-19 samples.

Profiled with immunoSEQ multiplex PCR; TCRdb holds only in-frame clones, not every one. The repertoire holds tens of thousands of clones, with roughly nine tenths as singletons. Germline CDR1 reads MNHEY; CDR2 reads SVGAGI. V shed 2 bases, J shed 11 bases, and the junction held 6 bases outside the gene matches. The CDR3 is made up of 14 amino acids. The V gene is TRBV6-5, the J gene TRBJ2-6; TRBD1 agrees at 7 bases. The TCR comes from a man aged 55-75 years with acute or convalescent COVID-19. Sequences were obtained from peripheral blood. The CDR3 DNA follows: TGTGCCAGCAGTTACGGGGACAGCCGAGACGTCCTGACTTTC. Translating gives CASSYGDSRDVLTF.